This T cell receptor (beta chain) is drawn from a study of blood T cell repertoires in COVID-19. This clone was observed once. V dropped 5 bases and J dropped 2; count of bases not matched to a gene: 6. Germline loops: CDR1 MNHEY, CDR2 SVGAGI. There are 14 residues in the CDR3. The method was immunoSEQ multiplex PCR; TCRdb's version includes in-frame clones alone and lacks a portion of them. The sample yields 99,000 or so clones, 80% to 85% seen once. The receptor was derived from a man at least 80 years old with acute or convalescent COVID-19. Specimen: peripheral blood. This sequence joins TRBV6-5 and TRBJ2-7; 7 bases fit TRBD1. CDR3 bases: TGTGCCAGCAGTCATAGGGACAGTACCTACGAGCAGTACTTC. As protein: CASSHRDSTYEQYF.